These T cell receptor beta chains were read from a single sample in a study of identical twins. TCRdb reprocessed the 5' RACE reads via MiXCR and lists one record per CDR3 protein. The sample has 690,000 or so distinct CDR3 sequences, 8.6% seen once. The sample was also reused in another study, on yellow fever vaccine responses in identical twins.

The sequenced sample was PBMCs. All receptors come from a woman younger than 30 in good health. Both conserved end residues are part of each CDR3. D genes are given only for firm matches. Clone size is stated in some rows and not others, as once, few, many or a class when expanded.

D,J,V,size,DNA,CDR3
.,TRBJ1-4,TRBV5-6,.,TGTGCCAGCAGCTTGGGCGTAGGGGAAACTAATGAAAAACTGTTTTTT,CASSLGVGETNEKLFF
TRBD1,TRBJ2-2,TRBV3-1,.,TGTGCCAGCAGACGTATTACAGGGGGCGCCTGGGAGCTGTTTTTT,CASRRITGGAWELFF
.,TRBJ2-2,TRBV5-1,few,TGCGCCAGCAGCTCTGGAGTAGGCGGGACGACCACCGGGGAGCTGTTTTTT,CASSSGVGGTTTGELFF
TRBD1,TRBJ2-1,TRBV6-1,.,TGTGCCAGGTCTCCCTCCAGACAGGGAAACAATGAGCAGTTCTTC,CARSPSRQGNNEQFF
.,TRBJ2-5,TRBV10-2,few,TGCGCCACCGGTTCCAGCAGGGGGGTGGTAGAGACCCAGTACTTC,CATGSSRGVVETQYF
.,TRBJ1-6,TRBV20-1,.,TGCAGTGCTAGAGTGGCTAGCGGTTCACCCCTCCACTTT,CSARVASGSPLHF
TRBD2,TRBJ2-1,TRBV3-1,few,TGTGCCAGCAGCCACTCTGGGACTAGCGCATCCTACAATGAGCAGTTCTTC,CASSHSGTSASYNEQFF
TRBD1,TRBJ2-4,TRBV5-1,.,TGCGCCAGCAGCTCTCCGGACAGGGCCGACATTCAGTACTTC,CASSSPDRADIQYF
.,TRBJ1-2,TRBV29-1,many,TGCAGCGCAGATGCCGGGCCAGCCATTGATGGCTACACCTTC,CSADAGPAIDGYTF
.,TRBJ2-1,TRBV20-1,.,TGCAGTGCTAGCAGAGCCAATGAGCAGTTCTTC,CSASRANEQFF
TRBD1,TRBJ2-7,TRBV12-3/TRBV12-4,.,TGTGCCAGCAGTTTGGGGGACAGCGAGCAGTACTTC,CASSLGDSEQYF
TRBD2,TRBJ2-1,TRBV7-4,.,TGTGCCAGCAGCTTATCCGGCATCGCGGGAGGTATTTTCTCCTACAATGAGCAGTTCTTC,CASSLSGIAGGIFSYNEQFF
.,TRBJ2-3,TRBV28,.,TGTGCCAGCGCCTCAGGGGGGTGGAGCACAGATACGCAGTATTTT,CASASGGWSTDTQYF
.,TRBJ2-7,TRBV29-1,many,TGCAGCGCAGGGACTTCCCTGGAGCAGTACTTC,CSAGTSLEQYF
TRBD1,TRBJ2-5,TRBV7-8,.,TGTGCCAGCAGCCAATACGACAGGGTGGAGACCCAGTACTTC,CASSQYDRVETQYF